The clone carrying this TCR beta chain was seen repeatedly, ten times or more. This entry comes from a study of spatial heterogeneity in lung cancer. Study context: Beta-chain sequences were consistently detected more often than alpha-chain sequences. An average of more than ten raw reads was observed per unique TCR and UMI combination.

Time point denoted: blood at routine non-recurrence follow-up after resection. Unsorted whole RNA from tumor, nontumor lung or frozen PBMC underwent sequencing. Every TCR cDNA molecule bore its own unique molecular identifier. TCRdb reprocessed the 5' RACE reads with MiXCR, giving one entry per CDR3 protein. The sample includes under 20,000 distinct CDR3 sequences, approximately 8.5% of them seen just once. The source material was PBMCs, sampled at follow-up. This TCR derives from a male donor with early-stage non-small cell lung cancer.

CDR3 amino acids: CASSQGRVGLALTYEQYF. DNA for the CDR3: TGTGCCAGCAGCCAAGGCCGAGTAGGACTAGCACTCACCTACGAGCAGTACTTC. The chain carries TRBV14 and TRBJ2-7, with 8 bases fitting TRBD2. V was clipped by 1 base and J by 2 bases; unmatched bases: 13. The CDR3 length is 18 residues. The V gene's germline CDR1 is SGHDN and CDR2 FVKESK.